The 7 T cell receptor beta chains given below trace back to one sample, sequenced in a study of shared clonotypes between healthy human individuals. The protocol was immunoSEQ multiplex PCR, while the TCRdb copy is restricted to in-frame clones and leaves out a portion. The data contain about 2.1 million clones, about 92% of them singletons. The naive CD8 fraction comprised CD45RO-negative cells positively selected for CCR7 and excluded terminally differentiated effector memory CD45RA+ cells. Source material: naive CD8+ T cells from PBMCs. The source is a man aged 18 to 30 in good health. Some clones in this sample may be carry-over from other donors' samples.

V gene TRBV9 combines with J gene TRBJ2-3; 11 nucleotides align to TRBD2. The CDR3 has 15 amino acids. The junction had 7 bases not matched to a gene; V was cut back by 3 bases and J by 7 bases. Looked up from germline, CDR1 is SGDLS and CDR2 is YYNGEE. CDR3 amino acids: CASSGYSGRGHTQYF. CDR3 DNA: TGTGCCAGCAGCGGATATAGCGGGAGGGGTCATACGCAGTATTTT.

The chain recombines TRBV12-5 with TRBJ1-5; unclear D gene. The V end lost 1 base, the J end lost 6 bases, and 7 bases lay between the germline ends. The CDR3 has 13 residues. Germline V gene sequence: CDR1 LGHNT, CDR2 FRNRAP. The CDR3 sequence: CASGLEFGQPQHF. The CDR3 nucleotides read TGTGCTAGTGGTTTGGAGTTTGGTCAGCCCCAGCATTTT.

The V and J genes are TRBV5-1 and TRBJ2-3, with 7 bases identical to TRBD2. The CDR3 extends over 15 amino acids. V was pared by 2 bases and J by 2 bases, with 5 bases of the junction left unmatched. Germline V CDR1 and CDR2: SGHRS, YFSETQ. The CDR3 sequence: CASSFARESTDTQYF. For the CDR3, the DNA is TGCGCCAGCAGCTTTGCGCGGGAGTCCACAGATACGCAGTATTTT.

Note on this clone: This sample also contains other DNA sequences that code for the same CDR3. The CDR3 DNA is TGTGCCAGCAGCGAGAAGAACACTGAAGCTTTCTTT. Translation: CASSEKNTEAFF. The V call is TRBV7-9, the J call TRBJ1-1; D ambiguous. Between the trimmed V and J ends, which lost 5 bases and 1 base, there was a span of 5 bases. This CDR3 is 12 amino acids long. Germline V gene data show CDR1 as SEHNR and CDR2 as FQNEAQ (reference sequence).

The V and J genes are TRBV28 and TRBJ2-7; D is unresolved. The germline CDR1 and CDR2 sequences are MDHEN and SYDVKM. Trimming removed 2 bases at V and 6 bases at J, with 11 bases between. The CDR3 loop spans 13 amino acids. CDR3 nucleotide sequence: TGTGCCAGCAGTTTACGACCATTTATCGAGCAGTACTTC. It yields the protein CASSLRPFIEQYF. Together with reference TRBV28 and TRBJ2-7, the CDR3 gives the full variable domain: DVKVTQSSRYLVKRTGEKVFLECVQDMDHENMFWYRQDPGLGLRLIYFSYDVKMKEKGDIPEGYSVSREKKERFSLILESASTNQTSMYLCASSLRPFIEQYFGPGTRLTVT.

J is TRBJ2-3 and V is TRBV19; TRBD2 matches at 11 bases. The CDR3 length is 14 residues. J was trimmed by 4 bases and V by 7 bases; bases with no gene match: 4. Germline V gene lookup returns CDR1 LNHDA and CDR2 SQIVND (reference sequence). In nucleotides, the CDR3 is TGTGCCAGTAAGCCACTAGCGGGAGCAGATACGCAGTATTTT. Its translation is CASKPLAGADTQYF.

The chain is built from TRBV2 and TRBJ2-7, with D possibly TRBD1 on 6 matching bases. Germline V lookup: CDR1 SNHLY, CDR2 FYNNEI. Trimming pared 2 bases from V and 2 bases from J, leaving 10 bases between. The CDR3 spans 14 residues. As DNA, the CDR3 is TGTGCCAGCAGTGAAAAGACAGGAGCCTACGAGCAGTACTTC. Protein: CASSEKTGAYEQYF.